Listed below are T cell receptor beta chains from one sample, sequenced in a study of naive CD8 T cells in extremely preterm neonates. The repertoire was sequenced with immunoSEQ multiplex PCR; TCRdb's copy has only in-frame clones and lacks some. The sample lists 5,000 to 6,500 clones, approximately 97% occurring once. Sequenced sample: naive CD8+ T cells from blood. The receptors shown here come from a human donor in good health. The CDR3 runs from the conserved cysteine through the conserved F or W. D genes are given only for firm matches. Only some rows state a clone size, as once, few, many or a class for expanded clones.

abundance: .
j_gene: TRBJ2-3
v_gene: TRBV27
d_gene: TRBD2
CDR3aa: CASSLAATEDTQYF
CDR3nt: TGTGCCAGCAGCCTAGCGGCTACCGAAGATACGCAGTATTTT

abundance: .
j_gene: TRBJ1-5
v_gene: TRBV28
d_gene: TRBD1
CDR3aa: CASTPETGAGQPQHF
CDR3nt: TGTGCCAGCACCCCAGAGACAGGGGCCGGTCAGCCCCAGCATTTT

abundance: .
j_gene: TRBJ2-5
v_gene: TRBV9
d_gene: TRBD2
CDR3aa: CASSVAGGETQYF
CDR3nt: TGTGCCAGCAGCGTAGCGGGGGGAGAGACCCAGTACTTC

abundance: .
j_gene: TRBJ1-2
v_gene: TRBV28
d_gene: .
CDR3aa: CASRLIDGYTF
CDR3nt: TGTGCCAGCAGATTGATAGATGGCTACACCTTC

abundance: .
j_gene: TRBJ2-7
v_gene: TRBV7-2
d_gene: TRBD2
CDR3aa: CASSPSGGASYEQYF
CDR3nt: TGTGCCAGCAGCCCTAGCGGGGGGGCATCCTACGAGCAGTACTTC

abundance: .
j_gene: TRBJ2-3
v_gene: TRBV28
d_gene: .
CDR3aa: CASSFWRGGDTQYF
CDR3nt: TGTGCCAGCAGTTTCTGGCGGGGCGGAGATACGCAGTATTTT

abundance: .
j_gene: TRBJ1-1
v_gene: TRBV28
d_gene: TRBD1
CDR3aa: CASSVQGGAFF
CDR3nt: TGTGCCAGCAGCGTACAGGGGGGAGCTTTCTTT

abundance: .
j_gene: TRBJ2-7
v_gene: TRBV9
d_gene: TRBD1
CDR3aa: CASSPRDRDYEQYF
CDR3nt: TGTGCCAGCAGCCCCCGGGACAGGGATTACGAGCAGTACTTC

abundance: .
j_gene: TRBJ1-4
v_gene: TRBV4-1
d_gene: .
CDR3aa: CASSQAPGTNEKLFF
CDR3nt: TGCGCCAGCAGCCAAGCCCCAGGCACTAATGAAAAACTGTTTTTT

abundance: .
j_gene: TRBJ1-2
v_gene: TRBV18
d_gene: .
CDR3aa: CASSLQTQDIYGYTF
CDR3nt: TGTGCCAGCTCACTACAAACACAGGATATCTATGGCTACACCTTC

abundance: once
j_gene: TRBJ2-5
v_gene: TRBV6-6
d_gene: .
CDR3aa: CASSLTAYQETQYF
CDR3nt: TGTGCCAGCAGTTTGACAGCGTACCAAGAGACCCAGTACTTC

abundance: .
j_gene: TRBJ2-1
v_gene: TRBV29-1
d_gene: TRBD2
CDR3aa: CSVGFLLAEHNEQFF
CDR3nt: TGCAGCGTTGGGTTCTTACTAGCGGAGCACAATGAGCAGTTCTTC

abundance: .
j_gene: TRBJ1-1
v_gene: TRBV7-9
d_gene: .
CDR3aa: CASERGAGNTEAFF
CDR3nt: TGTGCCAGTGAACGGGGGGCCGGTAACACTGAAGCTTTCTTT

abundance: .
j_gene: TRBJ2-2
v_gene: TRBV4-1
d_gene: TRBD1
CDR3aa: CASSQGQANTGELFF
CDR3nt: TGCGCCAGCAGCCAGGGACAGGCGAACACCGGGGAGCTGTTTTTT

abundance: .
j_gene: TRBJ2-2
v_gene: TRBV6-5
d_gene: .
CDR3aa: CASSYRRIGAGELFF
CDR3nt: TGTGCCAGCAGTTATAGAAGGATCGGGGCCGGGGAGCTGTTTTTT

abundance: .
j_gene: TRBJ1-1
v_gene: TRBV7-9
d_gene: .
CDR3aa: CASRPTGIGTEAFF
CDR3nt: TGTGCCAGCAGGCCTACAGGGATCGGTACTGAAGCTTTCTTT

abundance: .
j_gene: TRBJ2-2
v_gene: TRBV19
d_gene: .
CDR3aa: CASRVQADTGELFF
CDR3nt: TGTGCCAGTAGAGTACAGGCAGACACCGGGGAGCTGTTTTTT

abundance: .
j_gene: TRBJ2-5
v_gene: TRBV30
d_gene: TRBD1
CDR3aa: CAWSTGTGEGETQYF
CDR3nt: TGTGCCTGGAGTACTGGGACAGGGGAGGGGGAGACCCAGTACTTC

abundance: .
j_gene: TRBJ1-3
v_gene: TRBV11-2
d_gene: TRBD1
CDR3aa: CASRPTGEGSGNTIYF
CDR3nt: TGTGCCAGCAGACCTACAGGGGAAGGCTCTGGAAACACCATATATTTT

abundance: .
j_gene: TRBJ1-2
v_gene: TRBV15
d_gene: TRBD1
CDR3aa: CATSRGGPGQANYGYTF
CDR3nt: TGTGCCACCAGCAGAGGGGGCCCTGGACAGGCCAACTATGGCTACACCTTC

abundance: .
j_gene: TRBJ2-5
v_gene: TRBV7-2
d_gene: .
CDR3aa: CASSLAGQKETQYF
CDR3nt: TGTGCCAGCAGCTTAGCTGGACAGAAAGAGACCCAGTACTTC

abundance: .
j_gene: TRBJ1-6
v_gene: TRBV6-6
d_gene: .
CDR3aa: CASSPQGSVPLHF
CDR3nt: TGTGCCAGCAGTCCGCAGGGGTCGGTACCCCTCCACTTT

abundance: once
j_gene: TRBJ1-3
v_gene: TRBV2
d_gene: TRBD1
CDR3aa: CASRTGAGNTIYF
CDR3nt: TGTGCCAGCAGGACAGGGGCGGGAAACACCATATATTTT

abundance: .
j_gene: TRBJ2-2
v_gene: TRBV21-1
d_gene: .
CDR3aa: CASSKAAGRDGELFF
CDR3nt: TGTGCCAGCAGCAAAGCGGCAGGGAGGGACGGGGAGCTGTTTTTT

abundance: .
j_gene: TRBJ2-5
v_gene: TRBV7-6
d_gene: .
CDR3aa: CASSFDQRQETQYF
CDR3nt: TGTGCCAGCAGCTTCGACCAGCGTCAAGAGACCCAGTACTTC

abundance: .
j_gene: TRBJ2-3
v_gene: TRBV4-1
d_gene: TRBD2
CDR3aa: CASSPGLAGASFTDTQYF
CDR3nt: TGCGCCAGCAGCCCTGGACTAGCGGGAGCTTCCTTCACAGATACGCAGTATTTT

abundance: .
j_gene: TRBJ2-3
v_gene: TRBV7-6
d_gene: .
CDR3aa: CARAARTDTQYF
CDR3nt: TGTGCCAGGGCGGCGCGCACAGATACGCAGTATTTT

abundance: .
j_gene: TRBJ2-3
v_gene: TRBV5-1
d_gene: TRBD2
CDR3aa: CASSRWASGRGTDTQYF
CDR3nt: TGCGCCAGCAGCCGCTGGGCTAGCGGGAGGGGGACAGATACGCAGTATTTT

abundance: once
j_gene: TRBJ2-5
v_gene: TRBV6-5
d_gene: TRBD1
CDR3aa: CAVRGHRAGETQYF
CDR3nt: TGTGCCGTAAGGGGGCACAGGGCTGGAGAGACCCAGTACTTC

abundance: .
j_gene: TRBJ1-1
v_gene: TRBV7-3
d_gene: .
CDR3aa: CASSPNTGPSLWNTEAFF
CDR3nt: TGTGCCAGCAGCCCCAATACAGGGCCGTCCCTGTGGAACACTGAAGCTTTCTTT

abundance: .
j_gene: TRBJ2-1
v_gene: TRBV9
d_gene: .
CDR3aa: CASSSITGTSQFF
CDR3nt: TGTGCCAGCAGCTCTATCACCGGGACATCTCAGTTCTTC